One sample yielded the 32 T cell receptor beta chains listed below, sequenced in a study of blood T cell repertoires in COVID-19. This table comes from immunoSEQ multiplex PCR, and its TCRdb copy is limited to in-frame clones, with some not included. The sample lists over 85,000 clones, roughly 87% occurring once. Specimen: peripheral blood. The receptors derive from a man between 65 and 80 years old with acute or convalescent COVID-19.

The chain couples TRBV14 to TRBJ2-6; D ambiguous. Germline CDR1 and CDR2: SGHDN and FVKESK. The CDR3 is 16 amino acids. V shed 0 bases and J shed 1 base, with 7 bases lying between them. CDR3 in amino acids: CASSQDLRSGANVLTF. CDR3 nucleotide sequence: TGTGCCAGCAGCCAAGATCTGAGATCTGGGGCCAACGTCCTGACTTTC.

This clone was counted only a few times. J is TRBJ1-1 and V is TRBV10-1; perhaps TRBD1 as D (5 bases). The length of the CDR3 is 12 residues. CDR1 and CDR2 (germline): WNHNN, SYGVQD (reference sequence). The V end lost 5 bases, the J end lost 8 bases, and 12 bases lay between the germline ends. The DNA of the CDR3 is TGCGCCAGCAGTAAACGAACAGGAGAAGCTTTCTTT. Its translation: CASSKRTGEAFF.

This rearrangement joins TRBV7-2 to TRBJ1-2, with D uncertain. This CDR3 region has 13 residues. CDR1 SGHTA and CDR2 FQGNSA come from the germline V gene. V shed 5 bases and J shed 5 bases, with 12 bases lying between them. This chain's CDR3 is CASSEEGGYGYTF. The DNA of the CDR3 is TGTGCCAGCAGCGAGGAGGGTGGTTATGGCTACACCTTC.

The chain joins TRBV29-1 to TRBJ1-1; D not resolved. Germline CDR1 reads SQVTM; CDR2 reads ANQGSEA. The CDR3 totals 12 residues. V shed 0 bases and J shed 6 bases, with 8 bases lying between them. The CDR3 protein is CSVEEAAAEAFF. For the CDR3, the DNA is TGCAGCGTTGAAGAGGCGGCCGCTGAAGCTTTCTTT.

The rearrangement links TRBV5-8 to TRBJ1-5; D gene uncertain. The CDR3 contains 14 residues. The V gene lost 4 bases and the J gene lost 0 bases, with 8 bases spanning the gap. The germline V gene has CDR1 SGHTS and CDR2 YDEGEE. CDR3 in amino acids: CASSQDYSNQPQHF. CDR3 sequence (DNA): TGTGCCAGCAGCCAGGATTATAGCAATCAGCCCCAGCATTTT.

The genes are TRBV9 and TRBJ2-7; the match to TRBD2 covers 11 bases. With 3 bases clipped from V and 7 bases from J, the junction kept 6 bases outside the gene matches. CDR1 and CDR2 from the germline V gene are SGDLS and YYNGEE. The CDR3 spans 14 residues. Written as DNA, the CDR3 is TGTGCCAGCAGCGGTAGCGGGGGGGCGGAAGAGCAGTACTTC. Residues: CASSGSGGAEEQYF.

V is TRBV5-1 and J is TRBJ2-1; D is possibly TRBD1 (5 bases). The CDR3 has 14 residues. V shed 4 bases and J shed 7 bases, with 15 bases lying between them. Germline V gene lookup returns CDR1 SGHRS and CDR2 YFSETQ. CDR3 protein: CASSRSGNTNEQFF. The CDR3, as DNA: TGCGCCAGCAGCAGGTCAGGGAACACGAATGAGCAGTTCTTC.

This clone showed up just once. V is TRBV11-1 and J is TRBJ1-1; D perhaps matches TRBD1 (6 bases). CDR3 length: 11 amino acids. Germline assignment: CDR1 SGHAT and CDR2 FQDESV (reference sequence). V lost 1 base, J lost 11 bases, and 8 bases lay in between. CDR3 coding DNA: TGTGCCAGCAGCTTAGGACAGGCGGCTTTCTTT. As protein: CASSLGQAAFF.

The chain links TRBV5-1 to TRBJ2-7; TRBD1 is a possible D gene (6 bases). The CDR3 is 13 residues long. V was shortened by 3 bases and J by 2 bases, with 9 bases between the two germline ends. CDR1 is SGHRS, CDR2 YFSETQ, per germline. The CDR3 loop reads CASSSGVPYEQYF. The CDR3 coding sequence is TGCGCCAGCAGCTCAGGGGTACCCTACGAGCAGTACTTC. Filled out from reference TRBV5-1 and TRBJ2-7, the complete variable domain reads KAGVTQTPRYLIKTRGQQVTLSCSPISGHRSVSWYQQTPGQGLQFLFEYFSETQRNKGNFPGRFSGRQFSNSRSEMNVSTLELGDSALYLCASSSGVPYEQYFGPGTRLTVT.

This clone came up once. CDR3 region: CASSLAAGGQETQYF. CDR3 DNA sequence: TGCGCCAGCAGCTTGGCCGCGGGGGGACAAGAGACCCAGTACTTC. The chain is built from TRBV5-1 and TRBJ2-5, with 8 bases that match TRBD2. V trimming: 0 bases; J trimming: 2 bases; junction bases outside the gene matches: 3. The length of the CDR3 is 15 residues. The germline V gene has CDR1 SGHRS and CDR2 YFSETQ.

The chain uses TRBV12-3 or TRBV12-4 and TRBJ1-1, with a possible D match to TRBD1 (6 bases). The length of the CDR3 is 13 residues. V gave up 4 bases and J gave up 1 base, with 7 bases separating them. The CDR3, as DNA: TGTGCCAGCAGTTACAGGGAGAACACTGAAGCTTTCTTT. Its translation: CASSYRENTEAFF.

CDR3 residues: CASSSPGSRQGGESYNEQFF. The CDR3 region has the DNA TGTGCCAGCAGCTCACCGGGTAGTAGACAGGGGGGGGAATCCTACAATGAGCAGTTCTTC. The chain couples TRBV21-1 to TRBJ2-1; TRBD1, the D gene given by the table, was not confirmed from the DNA. TRBV21-1 is a pseudogene segment. The CDR3 loop spans 20 amino acids.

This clone is a singleton in its sample. This rearrangement joins TRBV6-5 to TRBJ2-3, with 10 bases lining up with TRBD1. V gave up 4 bases and J gave up 3 bases; unmatched junction bases: 4. Looked up from germline, CDR1 is MNHEY and CDR2 is SVGAGI. This CDR3 comprises 15 residues. The CDR3 spells CASSLGQGSTDTQYF. The DNA for the CDR3 is TGTGCCAGCAGTTTGGGACAGGGGAGTACAGATACGCAGTATTTT.

This clone has only a few counts. The chain is built from TRBV19 and TRBJ1-5, with 12 bases lining up with TRBD1. The V gene's germline CDR1 is LNHDA and CDR2 SQIVND (reference sequence). V shed 6 bases, J shed 0 bases, and the junction held 9 bases outside the gene matches. This CDR3 spans 18 amino acids. The CDR3 here is CASSDTGTGGFSNQPQHF. The CDR3 DNA follows: TGTGCCAGTAGCGATACCGGGACAGGGGGCTTTAGCAATCAGCCCCAGCATTTT.

J is TRBJ1-1 and V is TRBV5-1, with TRBD1 matching 7 bases. The CDR3 is made up of 13 amino acids. Unmatched junction bases numbered 3, after V lost 3 bases and J lost 4 bases. The germline gives CDR1 SGHRS, CDR2 YFSETQ. The CDR3 bases are TGCGCCAGCAGCTGGCACAGGGGCACTGAAGCTTTCTTT. This gives the protein CASSWHRGTEAFF.

The chain recombines TRBV4-2 with TRBJ2-2; the match to TRBD2 covers 13 bases. This CDR3 is 18 amino acids long. V trimming: 2 bases; J trimming: 3 bases; junction bases outside the gene matches: 6. Germline CDR1 is LGHNA and CDR2 is YNFKEQ. CDR3 sequence reads: CASSQLILAGGDTGELFF. DNA for the CDR3: TGTGCCAGCAGCCAACTAATACTAGCGGGGGGGGACACCGGGGAGCTGTTTTTT.

This clone was observed once. CDR3 protein: CASNRDRANEQYV. CDR3 coding DNA: TGTGCCAGCAACAGGGACAGGGCAAACGAGCAGTACGTC. The rearrangement joins TRBV2 to TRBJ2-7; 9 positions agree with TRBD1. The J segment lost 5 bases and the V segment lost 7 bases, leaving 6 bases of the junction unmatched. This CDR3 has 13 amino acids. Germline lookup yields CDR1 SNHLY and CDR2 FYNNEI.

This chain joins TRBV25-1 and TRBJ1-6, with D unclear. The CDR3 is made up of 14 amino acids. The germline gives CDR1 MGHDK, CDR2 SYGVNS. V shed 7 bases and J shed 0 bases, with 7 bases lying between them. CDR3 DNA: TGTGCCAGCAACCCCGGCTCCTATAATTCACCCCTCCACTTT. Translation: CASNPGSYNSPLHF.

This clone was seen a handful of times. The chain combines TRBV7-6 with TRBJ1-6, with 7 bases that match TRBD1. Germline V CDR1 and CDR2: SGHVS, FNYEAQ. The CDR3 extends over 18 amino acids. Trimming at V came to 3 bases and at J to 0 bases, leaving 8 bases not matched to a gene. The DNA for the CDR3 is TGTGCCAGCAGCTTTGGGGCAGGGGGGAGCTCCTATAATTCACCCCTCCACTTT. It is translated as CASSFGAGGSSYNSPLHF.

Remarks on this clone: At one of its ends the junction is not consistent with the germline gene, which may arise from a read error. The genes are TRBV6-6 and TRBJ1-2; TRBD1 matches at 7 bases. The CDR3 is made up of 12 amino acids. CDR1 and CDR2 (germline): MNHNY, SVGAGI (reference sequence). As DNA, the CDR3 is TGTGCCAGCAGTTACTTGGGACAGACCCTCGGCTTC. Protein product: CASSYLGQTLGF.

The V gene is TRBV11-2, the J gene TRBJ2-3, with D possibly being TRBD1 (6 bases). The CDR3 is 15 residues long. V lost 4 bases, J lost 3 bases, and 14 bases lay in between. The germline CDR1 and CDR2 sequences are SGHAT and FQNNGV. The CDR3 loop is CASSSQGKGTDTQYF. In DNA form, the CDR3 reads TGTGCCAGCAGCTCACAGGGAAAGGGGACAGATACGCAGTATTTT.

The rearrangement links TRBV6-1 to TRBJ2-5, with D unclear. Germline V gives CDR1 MNHNS, CDR2 SASEGT. The CDR3 is 14 residues long. V was shortened by 0 bases and J by 1 base, with 6 bases between the two germline ends. CDR3 DNA sequence: TGTGCCAGCAGTGAAGCTTTCTCCCAAGAGACCCAGTACTTC. This codes for CASSEAFSQETQYF.

The V gene is TRBV6-1, the J gene TRBJ1-2, with 10 bases that match TRBD1. CDR3 length equals 16 residues. Germline V lookup: CDR1 MNHNS, CDR2 SASEGT. Trimming took 2 bases from V and 6 from J; bases not matched to a gene: 9. The CDR3 nucleotides are TGTGCCAGCAGTGAACTCCCCGAGACAGGGGGCCATGGCTACACCTTC. This encodes CASSELPETGGHGYTF.

In this sample, this clone turned up a few times. The rearrangement links TRBV20-1 to TRBJ1-2, with 9 bases lining up with TRBD1. J gave up 3 bases and V 3 bases, and 14 bases lay outside the gene matches. The length of the CDR3 is 17 residues. The germline V gene encodes CDR1 DFQATT and CDR2 SNEGSKA (reference sequence). The CDR3 here is CSASFMSQGAFDYGYTF. The CDR3 region has the DNA TGCAGTGCTAGTTTCATGTCACAGGGGGCGTTCGACTATGGCTACACCTTC.

This rearrangement joins TRBV3-1 (or the pseudogene TRBV3-2) to TRBJ1-2; the D gene is possibly TRBD1 (5 bases). From germline, CDR1 is LGHDT and CDR2 YNNKEL (reference sequence). Trimming removed 0 bases from V and 7 bases from J, with 12 bases in between. The CDR3 runs 14 residues. CDR3 coding DNA: TGTGCCAGCAGCCAAGAGGATAGGGGAGGTGGCTACACCTTC. Its translation: CASSQEDRGGGYTF.

The chain carries TRBV15 and TRBJ1-5, with 8 positions matching TRBD1. The CDR3 extends over 18 amino acids. After removal of 0 bases from V and 2 bases from J, the junction contained 9 bases not matched to a gene. Germline values: CDR1 LNHNV, CDR2 YYDKDF (reference sequence). The CDR3 coding sequence is TGTGCCACCAGCAGAGATCTGTTCTGGACAGGGCGCAATCAGCCCCAGCATTTT. Translating it yields CATSRDLFWTGRNQPQHF.

CDR3 sequence (DNA): TGTGCCAGCTCCAGGACAGGGCCCCGGGGCTACACCTTC. Amino acids: CASSRTGPRGYTF. The chain uses TRBV6-5 and TRBJ1-2; 8 bases agree with TRBD1. J lost 8 bases, V lost 8 bases, and 10 bases had no gene match. CDR3 length: 13 residues. Germline values: CDR1 MNHEY, CDR2 SVGAGI.

The chain uses TRBV12-3 or TRBV12-4 and TRBJ1-2; D remains ambiguous. The CDR3 is 11 amino acids. The V end was cut by 6 bases, the J end by 9 bases, with 11 bases between. The CDR3 DNA is TGTGCCAGCAGCCTAGACCGCCGCTACACCTTC. Translated: CASSLDRRYTF.

The chain is built from TRBV5-8 and TRBJ2-7, with D perhaps TRBD1 (5 bases). The CDR3 is made up of 18 amino acids. Germline loops: CDR1 SGHTS, CDR2 YDEGEE. With 1 base removed from V and 4 bases from J, the gap between germline ends came to 24 bases. The CDR3: CASSLWEGHPTVEYEQYV. In DNA form, the CDR3 reads TGTGCCAGCAGCTTGTGGGAAGGACACCCTACCGTTGAGTACGAGCAGTACGTC.

As for this clone: One end of the junction varies from germline; a read error may be responsible. The chain links TRBV5-1 to TRBJ2-5, with no clear D. The CDR3 is 13 residues long. The germline V gene has CDR1 SGHRS and CDR2 YFSETQ. The CDR3 DNA is TGCGCCAGCAGATTGGGCGGAGAAGAGACCCAGTACTTC. Encoded protein: CASRLGGEETQYF.

The chain is built from TRBV7-2 and TRBJ1-5; D remains ambiguous. Trimming pared 7 bases from V and 6 bases from J, leaving 19 bases between. Germline CDR1 is SGHTA and CDR2 is FQGNSA. The CDR3 length is 15 residues. The CDR3 region is CASNSGGVSGQPQHF. The DNA of the CDR3 is TGTGCCAGCAACTCGGGAGGAGTTTCTGGTCAGCCCCAGCATTTT.

J is TRBJ1-1 and V is TRBV28, with 9 bases identical to TRBD1. The CDR3 is 13 residues long. V shed 5 bases and J 4 bases; nucleotides not matched to a gene: 2. The germline V gene encodes CDR1 MDHEN and CDR2 SYDVKM. This CDR3 is CASSGTGITEAFF. In nucleotides, the CDR3 is TGTGCCAGCAGTGGGACAGGGATCACTGAAGCTTTCTTT.